The source of this TCR beta chain is a study of shared clonotypes between healthy human individuals. Study-level information: A donor's plate count was three for CD4 naive and three for CD4 memory; CD8 naive had two and CD8 memory one.

Germline V CDR1 and CDR2: SGDLS, YYNGEE. The CDR3 is 13 residues long. The V gene lost 3 bases and the J gene lost 6 bases, with 11 bases spanning the gap. Naive CD8 isolation took CD45RO-negative cells positively selected for CCR7 and excluded terminally differentiated effector memory CD45RA+ cells. Concerning this clone itself: Its antigen is currently unknown.

Researchers divided each subset's genomic DNA evenly across several immunoSEQ plates. Only in-frame clones appear in the TCRdb table, and some are missing; sequencing was by immunoSEQ multiplex PCR. This table has millions of clones, about 95% appearing once. Broader study findings: Though the depth was large, rarefaction showed that sorted-subset sequencing was incomplete.

The TCR comes from a man between 18 and 35 years old in good health. The V gene is TRBV9, the J gene TRBJ2-3; D ambiguous. Sample: naive CD8+ T cells sorted from blood. The CDR3 protein is CASSAILWDTQYF. DNA of the CDR3: TGTGCCAGCAGCGCGATACTTTGGGATACGCAGTATTTT. The whole variable domain, filled in from reference TRBV9 and TRBJ2-3, reads DSGVTQTPKHLITATGQRVTLRCSPRSGDLSVYWYQQSLDQGLQFLIQYYNGEERAKGNILERFSAQQFPDLHSELNLSSLELGDSALYFCASSAILWDTQYFGPGTRLTVL.